This TCR beta chain originates from a study of T cell responses to AZD1222 COVID-19 vaccine. Repertoires were generated with immunoSEQ multiplex PCR, while TCRdb's copy carries only in-frame clones and drops some. The repertoire includes 160,000 or so clones, roughly 90% of them detected once, and around 4.4% sits in the top ten. The CDR3 length is 12 residues. The V end lost 2 bases, the J end lost 8 bases, and 9 bases lay between the germline ends. Germline CDR1 MNHEY, CDR2 SVGAGI. With respect to this clone: The same CDR3 is also encoded by other DNA sequences in this sample.

The chain recombines TRBV6-5 with TRBJ1-2; TRBD1 is a possible D gene (5 bases). This clonotype was sampled from an adult who received the AZD1222 COVID-19 vaccine. The source was peripheral blood, collected 28 days after the second AZD1222 dose. The CDR3 region has the DNA TGTGCCAGCAGTTACAGGGGCGGGGGCTACACCTTC. Translated: CASSYRGGGYTF.